These T cell receptor beta chains were read from a single sample in a study of cytotoxic CD8 clonotypes in ibrutinib-treated CLL. Assay used: immunoSEQ multiplex PCR; TCRdb lists only in-frame clones, some missing. The data hold approximately 160,000 clones, with about 88% observed a single time. The sample in question was PBMCs, obtained at disease progression, from a patient treated with ibrutinib. The source of these receptors is a human donor with chronic lymphocytic leukemia. Each CDR3 is given with its conserved first and last residue. Size is stated for part of the rows, as once, few or many counts, or as a class when the clone is expanded.

J,size,V,CDR3
TRBJ2-7,NA,TRBV18,CASSLKDRAFAEQYF
TRBJ2-1,NA,TRBV5-6,CASSEGREYYNEQFF
TRBJ2-1,NA,TRBV10-3,CAIREEGSYNEQFF
TRBJ2-5,NA,TRBV18,CASSPQPLETQYF
TRBJ2-7,NA,TRBV10-3,CAIRPIQGGYEQYF
TRBJ1-5,NA,TRBV7-6,CASSPDSNQPQHF
TRBJ2-7,NA,TRBV5-1,CASSWRIGGSEQYF
TRBJ2-1,few,TRBV27,CASSPIWTSGRGDEQFF
TRBJ1-4,NA,TRBV7-2,CASSSWTGVDEKLFF
TRBJ1-1,once,TRBV5-1,CASSLIQRMNTEAFF
TRBJ1-4,NA,TRBV18,CASSPPDRGSRKLFF
TRBJ1-3,NA,TRBV5-6,CASKEGNTIYF